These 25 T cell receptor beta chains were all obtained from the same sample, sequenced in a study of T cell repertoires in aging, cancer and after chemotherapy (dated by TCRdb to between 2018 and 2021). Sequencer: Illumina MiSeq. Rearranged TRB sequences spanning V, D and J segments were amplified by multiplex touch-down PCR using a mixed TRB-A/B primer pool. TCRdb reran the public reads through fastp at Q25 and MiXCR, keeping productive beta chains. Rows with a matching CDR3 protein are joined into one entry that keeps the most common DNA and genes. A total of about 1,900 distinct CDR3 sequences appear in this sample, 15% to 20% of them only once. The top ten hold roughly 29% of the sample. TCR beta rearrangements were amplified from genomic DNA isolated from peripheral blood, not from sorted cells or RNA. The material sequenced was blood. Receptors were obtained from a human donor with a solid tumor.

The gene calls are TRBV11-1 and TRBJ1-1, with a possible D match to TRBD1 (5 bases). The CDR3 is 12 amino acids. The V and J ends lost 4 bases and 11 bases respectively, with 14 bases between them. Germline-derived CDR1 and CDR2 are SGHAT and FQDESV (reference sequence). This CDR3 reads CASSSWGGDAFF. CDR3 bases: TGTGCCAGCAGCTCGTGGGGGGGGGATGCTTTCTTT.

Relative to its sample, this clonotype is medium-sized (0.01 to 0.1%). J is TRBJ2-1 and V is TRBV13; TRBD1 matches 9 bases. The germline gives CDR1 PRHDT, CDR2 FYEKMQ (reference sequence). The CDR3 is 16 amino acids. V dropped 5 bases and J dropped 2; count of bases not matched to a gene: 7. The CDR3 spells CASSPMDRGTYNEQFF. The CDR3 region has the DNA TGTGCCAGCAGCCCAATGGACAGGGGAACCTACAATGAGCAGTTCTTC.

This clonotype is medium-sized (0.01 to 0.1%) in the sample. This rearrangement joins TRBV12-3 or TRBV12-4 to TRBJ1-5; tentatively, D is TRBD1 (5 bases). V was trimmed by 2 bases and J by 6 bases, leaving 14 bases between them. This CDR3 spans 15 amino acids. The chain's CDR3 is CASSLHPAGSQPQHF. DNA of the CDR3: TGTGCCAGCAGTTTACACCCGGCAGGGAGTCAGCCCCAGCATTTT.

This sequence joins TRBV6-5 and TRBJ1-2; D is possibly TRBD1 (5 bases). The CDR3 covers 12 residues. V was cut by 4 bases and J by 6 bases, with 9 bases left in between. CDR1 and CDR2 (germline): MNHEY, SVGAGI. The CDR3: CASSFLGDGYTF. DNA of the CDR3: TGTGCCAGCAGTTTCTTGGGGGATGGCTACACCTTC.

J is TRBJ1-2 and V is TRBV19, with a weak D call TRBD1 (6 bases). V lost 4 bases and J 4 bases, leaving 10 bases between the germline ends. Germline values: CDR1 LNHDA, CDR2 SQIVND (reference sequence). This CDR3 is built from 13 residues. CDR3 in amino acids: CASSRGGGYGYTF. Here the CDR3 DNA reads TGTGCCAGTAGTAGGGGGGGCGGCTATGGCTACACCTTC.

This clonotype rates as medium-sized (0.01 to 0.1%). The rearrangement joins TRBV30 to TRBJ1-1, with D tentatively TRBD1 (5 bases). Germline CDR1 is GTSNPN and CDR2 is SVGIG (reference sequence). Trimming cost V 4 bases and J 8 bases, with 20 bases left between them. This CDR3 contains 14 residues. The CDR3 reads CAWKSSGDRKEAFF. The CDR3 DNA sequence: TGTGCCTGGAAGTCAAGCGGGGACCGGAAAGAAGCTTTCTTT.

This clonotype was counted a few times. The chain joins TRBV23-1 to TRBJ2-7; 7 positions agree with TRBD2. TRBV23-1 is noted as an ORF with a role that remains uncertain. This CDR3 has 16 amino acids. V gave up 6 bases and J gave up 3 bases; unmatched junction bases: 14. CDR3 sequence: CASSPSSGGGVYEQYF. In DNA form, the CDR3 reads TGCGCCAGCAGCCCCTCCTCGGGGGGAGGGGTCTACGAGCAGTACTTC.

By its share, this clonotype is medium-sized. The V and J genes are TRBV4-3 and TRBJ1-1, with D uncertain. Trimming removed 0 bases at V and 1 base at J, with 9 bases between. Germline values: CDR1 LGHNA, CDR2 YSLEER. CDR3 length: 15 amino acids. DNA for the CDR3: TGCGCCAGCAGCCAAGATTCGGGTGGGAACACTGAAGCTTTCTTT. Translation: CASSQDSGGNTEAFF.

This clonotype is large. In nucleotides, the CDR3 is TGCAGCGTTGAAAAGGGGTCAGGGGCCTACGAGCAGTACTTC. Encoded protein: CSVEKGSGAYEQYF. The V gene is TRBV29-1, the J gene TRBJ2-7; D may be TRBD1 (6 bases). V was clipped by 2 bases and J by 2 bases, with 13 bases between them. Germline CDR1 and CDR2: SQVTM and ANQGSEA. This CDR3 comprises 14 residues.

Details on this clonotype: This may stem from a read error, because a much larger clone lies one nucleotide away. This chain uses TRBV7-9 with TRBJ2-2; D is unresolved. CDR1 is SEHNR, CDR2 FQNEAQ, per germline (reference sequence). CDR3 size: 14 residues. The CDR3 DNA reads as TGTGCCTGCAGCTTCTCAGCGAACACCGGGGAGCTGTTTTTT. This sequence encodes CACSFSANTGELFF.

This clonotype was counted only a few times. CDR3 nucleotide sequence: TGCGCCAGCAGTGCGAGAACACCCTCAACTAATGAAAAACTGTTTTTT. Its translation: CASSARTPSTNEKLFF. V usage is TRBV10-2 and J usage is TRBJ1-4; D is unresolved. Trimming stripped 4 bases from V and 0 bases from J, with 12 bases between. This CDR3 has 16 amino acids. CDR1 is WSHSY, CDR2 SAAADI, per germline.

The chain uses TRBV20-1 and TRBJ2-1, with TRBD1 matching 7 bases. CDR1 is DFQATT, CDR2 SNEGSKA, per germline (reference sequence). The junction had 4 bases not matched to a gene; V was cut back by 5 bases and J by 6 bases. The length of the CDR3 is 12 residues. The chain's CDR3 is CSALTGVNEQFF. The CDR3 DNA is TGCAGTGCTCTTACAGGGGTCAATGAGCAGTTCTTC.

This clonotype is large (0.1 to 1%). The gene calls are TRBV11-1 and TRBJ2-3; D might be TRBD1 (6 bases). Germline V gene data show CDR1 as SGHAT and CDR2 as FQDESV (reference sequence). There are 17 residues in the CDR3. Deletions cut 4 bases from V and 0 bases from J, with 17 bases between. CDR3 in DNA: TGTGCCAGCAGCTCAAGGACAGTCCCTTCTAGCACAGATACGCAGTATTTT. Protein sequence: CASSSRTVPSSTDTQYF.

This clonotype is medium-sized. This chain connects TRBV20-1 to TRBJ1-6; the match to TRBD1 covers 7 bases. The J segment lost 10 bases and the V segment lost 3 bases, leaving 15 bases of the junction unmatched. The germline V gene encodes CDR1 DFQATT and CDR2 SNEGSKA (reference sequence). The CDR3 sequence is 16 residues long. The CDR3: CSASLGMVTGESPLHF. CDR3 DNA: TGCAGTGCTAGTTTGGGGATGGTTACAGGGGAATCACCCCTCCACTTT.

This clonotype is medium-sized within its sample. The CDR3 spells CAISDPGVSNQPQHF. For the CDR3, the DNA is TGTGCCATCAGTGACCCCGGCGTAAGCAATCAGCCCCAGCATTTT. The chain couples TRBV10-3 to TRBJ1-5; D gene ambiguous. Trimming cost V 3 bases and J 1 base, with 10 bases left between them. This CDR3 spans 15 amino acids. Germline V CDR1 and CDR2: ENHRY, SYGVKD.

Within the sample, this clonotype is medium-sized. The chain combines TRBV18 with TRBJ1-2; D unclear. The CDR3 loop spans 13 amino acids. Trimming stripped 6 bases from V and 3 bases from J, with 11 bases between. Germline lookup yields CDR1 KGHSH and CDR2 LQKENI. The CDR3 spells CASSFPWDYGYTF. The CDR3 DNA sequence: TGTGCCAGCTCCTTTCCTTGGGACTATGGCTACACCTTC.

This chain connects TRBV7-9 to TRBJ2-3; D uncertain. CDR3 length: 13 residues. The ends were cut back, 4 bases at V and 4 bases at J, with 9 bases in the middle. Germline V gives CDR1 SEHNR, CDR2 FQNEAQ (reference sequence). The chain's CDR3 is CASSSLTPDTQYF. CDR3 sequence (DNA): TGTGCCAGCAGCTCATTAACCCCAGATACGCAGTATTTT.

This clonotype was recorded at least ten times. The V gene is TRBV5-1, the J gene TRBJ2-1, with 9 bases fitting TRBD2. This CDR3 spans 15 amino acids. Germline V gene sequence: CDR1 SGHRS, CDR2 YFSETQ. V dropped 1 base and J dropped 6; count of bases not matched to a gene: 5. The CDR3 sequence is CASSLSSGASNEQFF. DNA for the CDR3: TGCGCCAGCAGCTTGTCTAGCGGGGCTTCCAATGAGCAGTTCTTC. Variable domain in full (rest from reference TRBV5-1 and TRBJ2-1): KAGVTQTPRYLIKTRGQQVTLSCSPISGHRSVSWYQQTPGQGLQFLFEYFSETQRNKGNFPGRFSGRQFSNSRSEMNVSTLELGDSALYLCASSLSSGASNEQFFGPGTRLTVL.

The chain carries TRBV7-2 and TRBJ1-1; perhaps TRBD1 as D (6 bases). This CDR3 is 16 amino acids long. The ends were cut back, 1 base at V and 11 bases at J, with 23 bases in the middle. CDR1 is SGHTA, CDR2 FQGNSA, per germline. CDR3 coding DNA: TGTGCCAGCAGCTTAGACCCACAACCACGGGGGGCCGACGCTTTCTTT. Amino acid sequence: CASSLDPQPRGADAFF. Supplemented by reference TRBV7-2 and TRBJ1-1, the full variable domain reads GAGVSQSPSNKVTEKGKDVELRCDPISGHTALYWYRQSLGQGLEFLIYFQGNSAPDKSGLPSDRFSAERTGGSVSTLTIQRTQQEDSAVYLCASSLDPQPRGADAFFGQGTRLTVV.

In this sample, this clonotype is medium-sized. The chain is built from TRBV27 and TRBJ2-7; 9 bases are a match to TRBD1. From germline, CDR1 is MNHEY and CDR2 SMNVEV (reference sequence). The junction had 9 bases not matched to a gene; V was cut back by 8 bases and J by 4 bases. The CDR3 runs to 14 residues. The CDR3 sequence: CASRGQGGRYEQYF. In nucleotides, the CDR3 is TGTGCCAGCCGGGGACAGGGAGGAAGGTACGAGCAGTACTTC.

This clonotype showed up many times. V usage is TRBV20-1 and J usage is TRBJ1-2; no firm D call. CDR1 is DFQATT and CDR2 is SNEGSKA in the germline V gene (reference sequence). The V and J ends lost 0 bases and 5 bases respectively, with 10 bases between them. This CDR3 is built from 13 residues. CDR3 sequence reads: CSARDSEGYGYTF. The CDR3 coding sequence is TGCAGTGCTAGAGATAGTGAAGGATATGGCTACACCTTC.

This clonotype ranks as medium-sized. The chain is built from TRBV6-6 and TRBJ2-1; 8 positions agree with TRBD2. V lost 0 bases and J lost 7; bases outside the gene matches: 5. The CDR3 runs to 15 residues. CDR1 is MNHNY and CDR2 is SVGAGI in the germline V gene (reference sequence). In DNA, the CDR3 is TGTGCCAGCAGTTACTCGAATAGCGGGGATAATGAGCAGTTCTTC. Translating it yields CASSYSNSGDNEQFF.

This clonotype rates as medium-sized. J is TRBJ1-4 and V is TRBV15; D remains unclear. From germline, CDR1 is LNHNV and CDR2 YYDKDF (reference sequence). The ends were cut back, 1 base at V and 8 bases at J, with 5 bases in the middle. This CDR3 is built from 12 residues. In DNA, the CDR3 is TGTGCCACCAGCAGAGTTGAAGAAAAACTGTTTTTT. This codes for CATSRVEEKLFF.

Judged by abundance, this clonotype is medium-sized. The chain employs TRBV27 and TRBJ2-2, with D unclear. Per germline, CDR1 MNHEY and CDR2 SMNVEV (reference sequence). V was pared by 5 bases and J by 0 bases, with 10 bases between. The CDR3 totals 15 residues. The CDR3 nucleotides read TGTGCCAGCAGTCCTACCTTCGCGAACACCGGGGAGCTGTTTTTT. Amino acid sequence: CASSPTFANTGELFF.

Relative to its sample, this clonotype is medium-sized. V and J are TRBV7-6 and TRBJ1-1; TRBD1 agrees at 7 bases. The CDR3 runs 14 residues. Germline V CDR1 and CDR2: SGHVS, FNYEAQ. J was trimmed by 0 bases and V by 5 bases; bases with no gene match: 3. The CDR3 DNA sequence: TGTGCCAGCAGCGCGACAGGGATGAACACTGAAGCTTTCTTT. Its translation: CASSATGMNTEAFF.